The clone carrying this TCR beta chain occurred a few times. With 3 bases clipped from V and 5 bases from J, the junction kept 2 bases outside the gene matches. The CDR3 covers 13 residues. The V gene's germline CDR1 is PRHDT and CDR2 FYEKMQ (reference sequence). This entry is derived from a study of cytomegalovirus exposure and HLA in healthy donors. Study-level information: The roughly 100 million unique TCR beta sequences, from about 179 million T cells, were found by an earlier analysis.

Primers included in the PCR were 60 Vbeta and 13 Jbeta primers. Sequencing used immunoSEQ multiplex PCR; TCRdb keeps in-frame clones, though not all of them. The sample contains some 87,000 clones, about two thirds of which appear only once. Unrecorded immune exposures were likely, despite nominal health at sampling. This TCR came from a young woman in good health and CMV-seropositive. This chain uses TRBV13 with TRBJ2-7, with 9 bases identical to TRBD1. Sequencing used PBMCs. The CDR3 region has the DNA TGTGCCAGCAGCTTCCGGGACAGGGACGAGCAGTACTTC. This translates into CASSFRDRDEQYF.